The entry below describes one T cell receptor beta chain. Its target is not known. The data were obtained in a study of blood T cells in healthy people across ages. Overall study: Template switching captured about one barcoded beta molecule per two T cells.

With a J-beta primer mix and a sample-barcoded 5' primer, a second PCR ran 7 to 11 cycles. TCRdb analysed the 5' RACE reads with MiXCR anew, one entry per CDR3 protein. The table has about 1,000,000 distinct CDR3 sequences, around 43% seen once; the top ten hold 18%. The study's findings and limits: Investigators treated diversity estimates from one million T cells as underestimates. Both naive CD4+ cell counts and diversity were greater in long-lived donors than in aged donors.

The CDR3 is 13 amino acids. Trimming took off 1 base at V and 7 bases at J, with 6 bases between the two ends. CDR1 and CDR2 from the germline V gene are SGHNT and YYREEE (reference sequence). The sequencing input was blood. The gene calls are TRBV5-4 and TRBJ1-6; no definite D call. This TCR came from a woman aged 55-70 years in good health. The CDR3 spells CASSLHENSPLHF. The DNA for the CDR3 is TGTGCCAGCAGCTTGCATGAGAATTCACCCCTCCACTTT.